The TCR beta chain described here comes from a study of T cell responses to AZD1222 COVID-19 vaccine. The protocol was immunoSEQ multiplex PCR, while the TCRdb copy is restricted to in-frame clones and leaves out a portion. The sample records around 70,000 clones, 70% to 90% being singletons. This CDR3 comprises 15 residues. CDR1 and CDR2 (germline): LNHDA, SQIVND (reference sequence). Deletions cut 5 bases from V and 4 bases from J, with 17 bases between. This rearrangement joins TRBV19 to TRBJ1-1; D might be TRBD1 (5 bases). The receptor was isolated from an adult who received the AZD1222 COVID-19 vaccine. The sequenced sample was peripheral blood, obtained 28 days after the second AZD1222 dose. The CDR3 is CASSPRGGLGTEAFF. In nucleotides, the CDR3 is TGTGCCAGTAGTCCCCGCGGGGGATTGGGCACTGAAGCTTTCTTT.